These 18 T cell receptor beta chains were sequenced from one sample in a study of human versus mouse CDR3 diversity and MHC coevolution. TCRdb keeps only in-frame clones here, not all; method: immunoSEQ multiplex PCR. The sample includes tens of thousands of clones, roughly 95% of them seen just once. Sequencing was carried out using naive CD4+ T cells from blood. Subset given: CD45RO-negative CD62L-positive naive CD4 T cells. Source of these receptors: a person between 25 and 70 years old in good health.

This clone occurred once. The chain carries TRBV7-2 and TRBJ1-4; a weak D match, TRBD1 (5 bases). V was shortened by 1 base and J by 3 bases, with 9 bases between the two germline ends. From germline, CDR1 is SGHTA and CDR2 FQGNSA. This CDR3 is built from 15 residues. The CDR3 sequence is CASSLGGGANEKLFF. The DNA for the CDR3 is TGTGCCAGCAGCTTAGGGGGGGGAGCTAATGAAAAACTGTTTTTT.

The chain carries TRBV7-9 and TRBJ1-4, with D possibly matching TRBD1 (5 bases). From germline, CDR1 is SEHNR and CDR2 FQNEAQ (reference sequence). This CDR3 has 15 residues. V lost 5 bases and J 8 bases, leaving 18 bases between the germline ends. Here the CDR3 DNA reads TGTGCCAGCAGCCCAGGGCCGGGCTCCAAGGAAAAACTGTTTTTT. It yields the protein CASSPGPGSKEKLFF.

This clone was seen once. The CDR3 protein is CASSQARGLGYTF. For the CDR3, the DNA is TGTGCCAGCAGCCAAGCCAGGGGGCTAGGCTACACCTTC. The chain carries TRBV14 and TRBJ1-2; 8 bases fit TRBD1. The junction had 3 bases not matched to a gene; V was cut back by 1 base and J by 8 bases. The CDR3 runs 13 residues. Germline loops: CDR1 SGHDN, CDR2 FVKESK.

This clone was seen just once. The rearrangement uses TRBV7-8 and TRBJ1-5; D is perhaps TRBD1 (6 bases). Trimming took off 0 bases at V and 5 bases at J, with 8 bases between the two ends. The CDR3 loop spans 14 amino acids. Germline-derived CDR1 and CDR2 are SGHVS and FQNEAQ. The CDR3 DNA reads as TGTGCCAGCAGCTTAGCAGGGGGAGATCAGCCCCAGCATTTT. The encoded protein is CASSLAGGDQPQHF.

The chain combines TRBV7-2 with TRBJ1-5; 7 positions agree with TRBD1. Losses at the gene ends were 3 bases for V and 6 bases for J; bases not matched to a gene: 8. This CDR3 has 15 amino acids. Per germline, CDR1 SGHTA and CDR2 FQGNSA. This chain's CDR3 is CASSLEGTVGQPQHF. CDR3 sequence (DNA): TGTGCCAGCAGCTTGGAAGGGACAGTGGGTCAGCCCCAGCATTTT.

V is TRBV7-3 and J is TRBJ2-1; tentatively, D is TRBD2 (6 bases). Germline V lookup: CDR1 SGHTA, CDR2 FQGTGA. The CDR3 has 15 residues. V lost 5 bases and J 0 bases, leaving 11 bases between the germline ends. This chain's CDR3 is CASSPSESSYNEQFF. Here the CDR3 DNA reads TGTGCCAGCAGCCCTAGCGAGAGCTCCTACAATGAGCAGTTCTTC.

V is TRBV18 and J is TRBJ2-5; D not certain. There are 13 residues in the CDR3. The ends were cut back, 2 bases at V and 11 bases at J, with 15 bases in the middle. Looked up from germline, CDR1 is KGHSH and CDR2 is LQKENI. The CDR3 region has the DNA TGTGCCAGCTCACCAAGCCTTGAAACTGAGCAGTACTTC. Residues: CASSPSLETEQYF.

V usage is TRBV5-5 and J usage is TRBJ1-3; D perhaps matches TRBD1 (6 bases). The CDR3 extends over 14 amino acids. The V gene lost 6 bases and the J gene lost 2 bases, with 12 bases spanning the gap. CDR1 is SGHKS, CDR2 YYEKEE, per germline (reference sequence). Here the CDR3 DNA reads TGTGCCAGCACTTCCGGGGGGCCTGGAAACACCATATATTTT. Protein product: CASTSGGPGNTIYF.

The chain recombines TRBV30 with TRBJ1-1, with D unclear. V lost 0 bases, J lost 1 base, and 6 bases lay in between. The germline V gene encodes CDR1 GTSNPN and CDR2 SVGIG (reference sequence). CDR3 length equals 13 residues. This CDR3 is CAWSVYRNTEAFF. For the CDR3, the DNA is TGTGCCTGGAGTGTGTATAGGAACACTGAAGCTTTCTTT.

J is TRBJ2-5 and V is TRBV4-3; a weak D match, TRBD2 (5 bases). From germline, CDR1 is LGHNA and CDR2 YSLEER. V was shortened by 1 base and J by 1 base, with 7 bases between the two germline ends. This CDR3 has 14 residues. CDR3 sequence: CASSQGEGQETQYF. CDR3 DNA: TGCGCCAGCAGCCAAGGAGAGGGCCAAGAGACCCAGTACTTC.

This chain joins TRBV19 and TRBJ1-5, with D possibly being TRBD1 (5 bases). Germline V lookup: CDR1 LNHDA, CDR2 SQIVND (reference sequence). V was pared by 8 bases and J by 7 bases, with 15 bases between. This CDR3 contains 13 residues. CDR3 coding DNA: TGTGCCAGTCACCGGGGGGGGTTCCAGCCCCAGCATTTT. Protein sequence: CASHRGGFQPQHF.

V gene TRBV30 combines with J gene TRBJ2-5; no definite D call. The assigned J gene may be wrong: the sequence end matches TRBJ2-7 better. The CDR3 has 12 amino acids. From germline, CDR1 is GTSNPN and CDR2 SVGIG (reference sequence). The CDR3 region is CAWTSANYEQYF. The DNA for the CDR3 is TGTGCCTGGACGTCAGCCAACTACGAGCAGTACTTC.

The chain uses TRBV7-6 and TRBJ1-5; TRBD1 matches at 12 bases. J gave up 1 base and V 6 bases, and 7 bases lay outside the gene matches. The CDR3 is made up of 17 amino acids. Germline lookup yields CDR1 SGHVS and CDR2 FNYEAQ. The DNA for the CDR3 is TGTGCCAGCAGTCTAGGGACAGGGGGCCTAAGCAATCAGCCCCAGCATTTT. Residues: CASSLGTGGLSNQPQHF.

CDR3 in amino acids: CASSGPGQALGRANVLTF. The CDR3 bases are TGTGCCAGCAGCGGACCGGGACAGGCCTTGGGGAGGGCCAACGTCCTGACTTTC. The rearrangement joins TRBV9 to TRBJ2-6, with 8 bases aligning to TRBD1. CDR1 and CDR2 from the germline V gene are SGDLS and YYNGEE. The CDR3 consists of 18 residues. V shed 3 bases and J 5 bases; nucleotides not matched to a gene: 13.

This clone is a singleton in its sample. This chain connects TRBV28 to TRBJ2-7, with 7 positions matching TRBD1. Germline V gene data show CDR1 as MDHEN and CDR2 as SYDVKM. The CDR3 is 14 residues long. Germline trimming cut 2 bases from V and 4 bases from J; bases unmatched to any gene: 5. The CDR3 loop is CASSLTGTAYEQYF. CDR3 coding DNA: TGTGCCAGCAGTTTAACCGGGACAGCTTACGAGCAGTACTTC.

This chain connects TRBV5-4 to TRBJ2-3; 7 nucleotides match TRBD2. The V gene's germline CDR1 is SGHNT and CDR2 YYREEE (reference sequence). There are 15 residues in the CDR3. Trimming took 0 bases from V and 4 from J; bases not matched to a gene: 5. The CDR3 sequence: CASSLGGSRSDTQYF. The CDR3 DNA reads as TGTGCCAGCAGCTTGGGCGGGAGTCGGTCAGATACGCAGTATTTT. The full variable domain, rest sourced from reference TRBV5-4 and TRBJ2-3, is ETGVTQSPTHLIKTRGQQVTLRCSSQSGHNTVSWYQQALGQGPQFIFQYYREEENGRGNFPPRFSGLQFPNYSSELNVNALELDDSALYLCASSLGGSRSDTQYFGPGTRLTVL.

This clone was seen only a few times. The V and J genes are TRBV19 and TRBJ2-2; a possible D gene is TRBD1 (6 bases). Trimming removed 3 bases at V and 7 bases at J, with 15 bases between. Germline V gene data show CDR1 as LNHDA and CDR2 as SQIVND (reference sequence). CDR3 length equals 15 residues. The CDR3 DNA is TGTGCCAGTAGTATCGGTCAGGGGAGTATCGGGGAGCTGTTTTTT. Translating it yields CASSIGQGSIGELFF.

The sample holds one count of this clone. The chain recombines TRBV10-3 with TRBJ2-7, with 7 bases fitting TRBD1. CDR1 and CDR2 (germline): ENHRY, SYGVKD. CDR3 length equals 11 residues. With V trimmed by 6 bases and J by 6 bases, 2 bases remained unmatched. This CDR3 is CAIRRDSEQYF. The CDR3 DNA is TGTGCCATCAGGAGGGACAGCGAGCAGTACTTC.